What follows is one T cell receptor beta chain and its context. This entry comes from a study of TIL therapy for anti-PD-1-resistant metastatic lung cancer. Overall study context: Tumors were harvested before any PD-1/PD-L1 blockade. Half of patients were current or former smokers.

Noted time point: pre-treatment sample, taken before nivolumab and TIL therapy. Stage 4 NSCLC adults joined between October 2017 and January 2020. Sequencing used immunoSEQ v3. Survey-level samples got approximately 2.1 million read pairs; deep-level samples got roughly 5-6.5 million. TCRdb's table, derived via immunoSEQ multiplex PCR, lists solely in-frame clones and lacks some. The table lists about 60,000 clones, over 75% of them singletons. V dropped 4 bases and J dropped 0; count of bases not matched to a gene: 9. The CDR3 runs to 18 residues. The germline CDR1 and CDR2 sequences are MGHRA and YSYEKL.

Source: blood, taken at baseline. This rearrangement joins TRBV4-1 to TRBJ2-3; TRBD1 aligns across 11 bases. The TCR comes from a person aged 25 to 79 with non-small cell lung cancer. In nucleotides, the CDR3 is TGCGCCAGCAGCCCCCTAGGGGACAGGGGGATTAGCACAGATACGCAGTATTTT. Protein: CASSPLGDRGISTDTQYF.